Sequencing of this T cell receptor (beta chain) was carried out in a study of response to subunit inactivated influenza vaccine. Overall study results and limits: Authors suggested seasonal influenza vaccinations each recruit few new T cells.

TCRdb passed the RT-PCR reads through MiXCR, listing each CDR3 protein once. The top ten hold approximately 12% of the sample, which has 450,000 to 500,000 distinct CDR3 sequences, about a tenth seen once. V shed 0 bases and J shed 10 bases, with 10 bases lying between them. The CDR3 extends over 13 amino acids. Germline V gene sequence: CDR1 MNHEY, CDR2 SVGEGT. Worth noting for this clonotype: Its antigen remains unidentified.

The receptor was isolated from a man in his fifties who received an inactivated influenza vaccine. The rearrangement links TRBV6-2 or TRBV6-3 to TRBJ2-1; D gene unclear. Sequences were derived from PBMCs from blood, sampled around seven weeks after vaccination. In nucleotides, the CDR3 is TGTGCCAGCAGTTACTCGATGGCAGAGGAGCAGTTCTTC. Translated, it gives CASSYSMAEEQFF.